What follows are 3 T cell receptor beta chains derived from one specimen sequenced in a study of T cells in localized non-small cell lung cancer. Assay used: immunoSEQ multiplex PCR; TCRdb lists only in-frame clones, some missing. The sample holds fewer than 25,000 clones, less than 90% seen once. The sequencing here drew on peripheral blood, taken before any cancer treatment. These receptors all stem from a male donor aged 60 or older with stage I lung adenocarcinoma.

The V and J genes are TRBV9 and TRBJ2-1, with 7 positions matching TRBD2. The CDR3 spans 16 residues. Germline V gives CDR1 SGDLS, CDR2 YYNGEE. V shed 4 bases and J 0 bases; nucleotides not matched to a gene: 7. CDR3 nucleotides: TGTGCCAGCAGCCGGGGGGACTTCGGCTCCTACAATGAGCAGTTCTTC. It is translated as CASSRGDFGSYNEQFF. Together with reference TRBV9 and TRBJ2-1, the CDR3 gives the full variable domain: DSGVTQTPKHLITATGQRVTLRCSPRSGDLSVYWYQQSLDQGLQFLIQYYNGEERAKGNILERFSAQQFPDLHSELNLSSLELGDSALYFCASSRGDFGSYNEQFFGPGTRLTVL.

V usage is TRBV28 and J usage is TRBJ1-5; D is unclear. The germline V gene encodes CDR1 MDHEN and CDR2 SYDVKM. The ends were cut back, 8 bases at V and 10 bases at J, with 12 bases in the middle. This CDR3 has 11 residues. The CDR3 sequence is CASGGPHPQHF. The CDR3 bases are TGTGCCAGCGGCGGGCCCCATCCCCAGCATTTT. Variable domain in full (rest from reference TRBV28 and TRBJ1-5): DVKVTQSSRYLVKRTGEKVFLECVQDMDHENMFWYRQDPGLGLRLIYFSYDVKMKEKGDIPEGYSVSREKKERFSLILESASTNQTSMYLCASGGPHPQHFGDGTRLSIL.

This sequence joins TRBV10-3 and TRBJ1-4; 8 bases are shared with TRBD1. The ends lost 6 bases at V and 8 bases at J; junction bases unmatched: 5. The CDR3 extends over 13 amino acids. The V gene's germline CDR1 is ENHRY and CDR2 SYGVKD. The CDR3 DNA follows: TGTGCCATCAGGGAGACAGGGGTGGAAAAACTGTTTTTT. Translation gives CAIRETGVEKLFF.